This TCR beta chain came from a study of blood T cell repertoires in COVID-19. Study background: Material from acute and convalescent COVID-19 was sourced from the United States, Italy and Spain. T cells, B-cell-depleted T cells, or PBMCs supplied cDNA or gDNA.

In the original analysis: Reference gene primer amplification in the assay estimated nucleated cell counts. Sequenced by immunoSEQ multiplex PCR; TCRdb stores in-frame clones only, minus some. D and trimming come from the DNA, and the V and J calls and clone size come from that table. The sample shows roughly 80,000 clones, roughly 89% of them seen only once. The CDR3 has 15 residues. The chain combines TRBV21-1 with TRBJ2-7; the D call of TRBD2 is as the table states it, not checked on the DNA. TRBV21-1 is deemed a pseudogene. Sequenced sample: peripheral blood. The sequence derives from a woman of 80 years or more with active or convalescent COVID-19. In DNA form, the CDR3 reads TGTGCCAGCAGCGACCCTAGCTGTCCTACCTACGAGCAGTACTTC. Amino acids: CASSDPSCPTYEQYF.